Sequencing of this TCR beta chain was carried out in a study of T-cell memory formation after mild COVID-19. About the study: Largely, TCR clusters stayed within a single donor.

This clonotype has only a few counts. The antigen is not known. Sequence at one end of the junction differs from germline and may be a read error. CDR3 length: 11 amino acids. Germline V gene data show CDR1 as SNHLY and CDR2 as FYNNEI. Broader study findings: Largely, contracting CD4+ clones fell within CM and EM, and contracting CD8+ clones within EMRA. Day 15 to 85 contracting clones showed balanced CD4/CD8; day 15 to 37 expanders favored CD4+.

Constant-segment primers were used for 5'RACE, and the resulting TCR alpha and TCR beta cDNA libraries carried sample barcodes and UMIs. Each CDR3 protein is one row after TCRdb ran MiXCR on the 5' RACE reads. The data show around 120,000 distinct CDR3 sequences, roughly 15% seen once. The sequencing input was PBMCs or a T cell subset sorted from them (not recorded which). V is TRBV2 and J is TRBJ1-2; D is undetermined. The sequence derives from an adult woman who had mild COVID-19 (a few samples of this study predate the infection). Cell type and time point are not known. CDR3 region: CASSEDFGIYF. CDR3 bases: TGTGCCAGCAGTGAAGATTTCGGGATATACTTC.